This T cell receptor beta chain was profiled in a study of blood T cell repertoires in COVID-19. About the research overall: The samples span acute and convalescent COVID-19 from the United States, Italy and Spain.

Per the authors' pipeline: The assay estimated nucleated cells by amplifying reference gene primers. Clones were read by immunoSEQ multiplex PCR, and TCRdb kept only the in-frame ones, dropping some. D and trimming were read from the DNA, whereas the V and J calls and clone size are those reported in that table. Here the sample spans about 120,000 clones, about 79% being singletons. With 5 bases removed from V and 1 base from J, the gap between germline ends came to 8 bases. The CDR3 runs to 13 residues. The chain employs TRBV12-3 or TRBV12-4 and TRBJ1-1, with unresolved D. Sequencing was carried out using peripheral blood. The clonotype comes from a man aged 40-55 years with active or convalescent COVID-19. This CDR3 is CASSHRQNTEAFF. The CDR3, as DNA: TGTGCCAGCAGTCATCGACAGAACACTGAAGCTTTCTTT.